This T cell receptor (beta chain) was observed in a study of blood T cell repertoires in COVID-19. Study details: Both acute and convalescent COVID-19 samples were obtained from the United States, Italy and Spain.

The assay was immunoSEQ multiplex PCR, and TCRdb's table has in-frame clones only and misses some. This sample has 140,000 to 150,000 clones, with 87% found just once. Residents of under 25 US areas, aged about 18 to 95 years, made up the participants. Germline CDR1 is MNHEY and CDR2 is SVGEGT. This CDR3 is built from 15 residues. V shed 4 bases and J 9 bases; nucleotides not matched to a gene: 9. The receptor's source is a middle-aged woman who had been exposed to COVID-19. Sequencing was carried out using PBMCs or T cells enriched from blood (not recorded which). The chain joins TRBV6-2 or TRBV6-3 to TRBJ1-4; 9 bases map to TRBD1. CDR3 sequence: CASSSWGTGSQKLFF. The CDR3 DNA is TGTGCCAGCAGTTCCTGGGGGACAGGGTCGCAAAAACTGTTTTTT.